What follows describes a single T cell receptor (beta chain). Its antigen is not identified. The data stem from a study of graft-versus-host responses after intestinal transplantation. The overall study: All recipients were transplanted with multivisceral, liver-intestinal, or isolated intestinal grafts. Study-level points and caveats: Early post-transplant declines in HvG were associated with peak levels of circulating GvH clones.

TCRdb keeps only in-frame clones here, not all; method: immunoSEQ multiplex PCR. Of about 35,000 clones listed, about 93% were seen once; the top ten hold about 0.8%. Germline V lookup: CDR1 MNHEY, CDR2 SVGAGI. Germline trimming cut 4 bases from V and 5 bases from J; bases unmatched to any gene: 10. This CDR3 spans 15 amino acids. The genes are TRBV6-5 and TRBJ1-2; TRBD1 agrees at 7 bases. This receptor was taken from a human patient who received an intestinal transplant, so some T cells may come from the graft donor. Specimen: PBMCs, collected 16 days after intestinal transplant. CDR3 residues: CASSSLRNRGYGYTF. CDR3 DNA sequence: TGTGCCAGCAGTTCCCTTCGGAACAGGGGTTATGGCTACACCTTC.